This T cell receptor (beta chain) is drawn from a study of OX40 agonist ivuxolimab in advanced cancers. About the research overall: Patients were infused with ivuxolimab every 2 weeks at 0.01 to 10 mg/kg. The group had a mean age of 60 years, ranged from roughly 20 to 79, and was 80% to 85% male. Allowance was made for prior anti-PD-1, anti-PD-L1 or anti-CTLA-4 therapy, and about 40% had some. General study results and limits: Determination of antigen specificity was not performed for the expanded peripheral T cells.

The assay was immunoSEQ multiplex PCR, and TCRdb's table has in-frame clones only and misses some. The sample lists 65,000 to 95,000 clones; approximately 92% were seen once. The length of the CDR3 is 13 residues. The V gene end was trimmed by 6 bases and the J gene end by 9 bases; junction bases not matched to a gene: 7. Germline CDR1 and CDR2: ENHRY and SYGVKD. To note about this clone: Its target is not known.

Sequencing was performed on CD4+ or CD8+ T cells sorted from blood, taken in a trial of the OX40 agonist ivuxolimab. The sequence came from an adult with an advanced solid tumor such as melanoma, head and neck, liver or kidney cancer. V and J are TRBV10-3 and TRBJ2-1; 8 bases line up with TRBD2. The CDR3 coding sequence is TGTGCCATCAGAATAGCGGGGAAGAGTGAGCAGTTCTTC. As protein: CAIRIAGKSEQFF.